The clone carrying this TCR beta chain was picked up many times. The sample belongs to a study of T-cell reconstitution after alpha-beta-depleted transplantation in children. Preparation of the TCRbeta library involved a method that used unique molecular identifiers. MiXCR, run by TCRdb on the PCR reads, gives a single entry per CDR3 protein. The repertoire includes about 210,000 distinct CDR3 sequences, 17% of them detected once, and around 45% sits in the top ten. After removal of 5 bases from V and 0 bases from J, the junction contained 6 bases not matched to a gene. In germline, CDR1 is DFQATT, CDR2 SNEGSKA (reference sequence). The CDR3 covers 14 residues.

The origin of this receptor is a male patient under 10 years old who had a stem cell transplant for acute lymphoblastic leukemia, so the T cells may come from the graft donor. The input for sequencing was PBMCs, mostly from graft donor cells, taken 360 days after TCRalphabeta/CD19-depleted stem cell transplant. The chain carries TRBV20-1 and TRBJ1-2; TRBD1 matches 7 bases. CDR3 bases: TGCAGTGCTTCATCCAGGGGGACTAACTATGGCTACACCTTC. It encodes CSASSRGTNYGYTF.